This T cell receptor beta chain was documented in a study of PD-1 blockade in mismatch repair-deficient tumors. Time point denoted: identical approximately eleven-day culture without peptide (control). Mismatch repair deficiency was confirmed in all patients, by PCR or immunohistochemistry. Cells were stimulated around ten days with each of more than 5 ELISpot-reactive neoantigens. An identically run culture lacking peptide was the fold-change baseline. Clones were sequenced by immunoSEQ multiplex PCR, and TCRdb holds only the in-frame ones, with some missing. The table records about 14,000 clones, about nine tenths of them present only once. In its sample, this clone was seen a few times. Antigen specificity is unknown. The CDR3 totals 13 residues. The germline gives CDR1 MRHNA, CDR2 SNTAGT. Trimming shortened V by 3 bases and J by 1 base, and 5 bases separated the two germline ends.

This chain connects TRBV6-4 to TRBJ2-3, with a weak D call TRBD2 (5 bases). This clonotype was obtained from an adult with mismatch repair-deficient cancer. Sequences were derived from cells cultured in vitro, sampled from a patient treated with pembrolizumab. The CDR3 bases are TGTGCCAGCAGTGAAGCGGGCACAGATACGCAGTATTTT. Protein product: CASSEAGTDTQYF.